Following are 27 T cell receptor beta chains from one sample sequenced in a study of cytomegalovirus exposure and HLA in healthy donors. PCR employed 60 Vbeta and 13 Jbeta primers. Sequenced by immunoSEQ multiplex PCR; TCRdb stores in-frame clones only, minus some. This repertoire shows about 150,000 clones, just under 70% found once; its top ten account for approximately 4.3%. The sample comprised PBMCs. These receptors originate from a man in his 60s in good health and CMV-seronegative.

This chain joins TRBV6-1 and TRBJ1-2; D may be TRBD1 (6 bases). The CDR3 has 13 residues. Germline CDR1 reads MNHNS; CDR2 reads SASEGT. V lost 6 bases and J lost 4, with 12 bases in between. CDR3 nucleotide sequence: TGTGCCAGCAGACCGGGACACCCCTATGGCTACACCTTC. Amino acids: CASRPGHPYGYTF.

CDR3: CASKASEMDGYTF. The CDR3 DNA is TGTGCCAGCAAAGCTTCTGAGATGGATGGCTACACCTTC. The chain carries TRBV6-5 and TRBJ1-2; D unclear. From germline, CDR1 is MNHEY and CDR2 SVGAGI. The length of the CDR3 is 13 residues. The V and J ends lost 7 bases and 6 bases respectively, with 15 bases between them.

The chain joins TRBV28 to TRBJ1-5; 10 bases match TRBD1. Germline-derived CDR1 and CDR2 are MDHEN and SYDVKM. The CDR3 covers 15 residues. The V and J ends lost 7 bases and 6 bases, in that order; junction bases with no gene match: 9. As DNA, the CDR3 is TGTGCCAGCACCGCCGGGACAGGGGAAGGTCAGCCCCAGCATTTT. Its protein product is CASTAGTGEGQPQHF.

The chain combines TRBV19 with TRBJ1-6; 7 bases align to TRBD1. V trimming: 6 bases; J trimming: 5 bases; junction bases outside the gene matches: 4. Germline CDR1 reads LNHDA; CDR2 reads SQIVND (reference sequence). The CDR3 spans 14 residues. CDR3 protein: CASRTGEDNSPLHF. CDR3 coding DNA: TGTGCCAGTAGAACAGGGGAGGATAATTCACCCCTCCACTTT.

The chain is built from TRBV7-2 and TRBJ2-7; 9 bases line up with TRBD1. The length of the CDR3 is 14 residues. Germline-derived CDR1 and CDR2 are SGHTA and FQGNSA. The junction had 8 bases not matched to a gene; V was cut back by 7 bases and J by 4 bases. CDR3 protein: CASTPGTGIYEQYF. CDR3 in DNA: TGTGCCAGCACTCCGGGGACAGGGATATACGAGCAGTACTTC.

This chain links TRBV7-2 with TRBJ2-1; D perhaps matches TRBD2 (8 bases). This CDR3 spans 16 amino acids. V was trimmed by 5 bases and J by 5 bases, leaving 19 bases between them. Per the germline V gene, CDR1 is SGHTA and CDR2 is FQGNSA. CDR3 nucleotide sequence: TGTGCCAGCAGCCCACGGGGGGGGACAGCCGACAATGAGCAGTTCTTC. Translated, it gives CASSPRGGTADNEQFF.

About this clone itself: The identical CDR3 is also encoded by other nucleotide sequences in the sample. This chain connects TRBV5-1 to TRBJ1-1; TRBD1 aligns across 8 bases. Germline V gene lookup returns CDR1 SGHRS and CDR2 YFSETQ. The CDR3 contains 16 residues. Trimming cost V 2 bases and J 1 base; bases outside gene matches: 7. The CDR3 is CASSLVPGTGNTEAFF. The CDR3 DNA reads as TGCGCCAGCAGCTTAGTGCCTGGGACAGGGAACACTGAAGCTTTCTTT. The complete variable domain, with remaining parts taken from reference TRBV5-1 and TRBJ1-1, reads KAGVTQTPRYLIKTRGQQVTLSCSPISGHRSVSWYQQTPGQGLQFLFEYFSETQRNKGNFPGRFSGRQFSNSRSEMNVSTLELGDSALYLCASSLVPGTGNTEAFFGQGTRLTVV.

This chain joins TRBV7-2 and TRBJ2-1, with D perhaps matching TRBD1 (5 bases). V was clipped by 0 bases and J by 3 bases, with 9 bases between them. Germline assignment: CDR1 SGHTA and CDR2 FQGNSA. The CDR3 runs to 15 residues. The CDR3 DNA follows: TGTGCCAGCAGCTTAGCGGCAGGGTTCTACAATGAGCAGTTCTTC. This sequence encodes CASSLAAGFYNEQFF. The whole variable domain, remainder taken from reference TRBV7-2 and TRBJ2-1, is GAGVSQSPSNKVTEKGKDVELRCDPISGHTALYWYRQSLGQGLEFLIYFQGNSAPDKSGLPSDRFSAERTGGSVSTLTIQRTQQEDSAVYLCASSLAAGFYNEQFFGPGTRLTVL.

The chain joins TRBV29-1 to TRBJ1-1; D is unresolved. The CDR3 covers 12 residues. Germline assignment: CDR1 SQVTM and CDR2 ANQGSEA. Trimming took 4 bases from V and 1 from J, leaving 7 bases between them. This chain's CDR3 is CSVGSGNTEAFF. The CDR3 nucleotides read TGCAGCGTTGGATCGGGGAACACTGAAGCTTTCTTT.

This chain links TRBV5-1 with TRBJ1-1; TRBD1 agrees at 8 bases. Germline V gene data show CDR1 as SGHRS and CDR2 as YFSETQ. CDR3 length equals 16 residues. The V segment lost 5 bases and the J segment 1 base; nucleotides outside the gene matches: 10. CDR3 DNA sequence: TGCGCCAGCAGGCCCGAATCCGGGACAGGGAACACTGAAGCTTTCTTT. Protein sequence: CASRPESGTGNTEAFF.

This clone was detected once. The V and J genes are TRBV6-1 and TRBJ2-3; 8 nucleotides align to TRBD2. There are 14 residues in the CDR3. CDR1 MNHNS and CDR2 SASEGT come from the germline V gene. The V segment lost 2 bases and the J segment 7 bases; nucleotides outside the gene matches: 5. CDR3 coding DNA: TGTGCCAGCAGTGAAACAGCGGGAGTGAATACGCAGTATTTT. This translates into CASSETAGVNTQYF.

The V and J genes are TRBV29-1 and TRBJ2-7, with 8 nucleotides matching TRBD2. There are 14 residues in the CDR3. V lost 1 base to trimming and J lost 2 bases; unmatched junction nucleotides: 4. Looked up from germline, CDR1 is SQVTM and CDR2 is ANQGSEA. The CDR3 spells CSVEVAGPTYEQYF. The CDR3 DNA follows: TGCAGCGTTGAAGTAGCGGGACCGACCTACGAGCAGTACTTC.

The rearrangement links TRBV19 to TRBJ2-7, with 14 bases lining up with TRBD2. The length of the CDR3 is 16 residues. The V segment lost 3 bases and the J segment 7 bases; nucleotides outside the gene matches: 8. From germline, CDR1 is LNHDA and CDR2 SQIVND (reference sequence). The CDR3 DNA reads as TGTGCCAGTAGTATCTCAGGACTAGCGGGAGGTCGAGAGCAGTACTTC. Translation gives CASSISGLAGGREQYF. The complete variable domain, with remaining parts taken from reference TRBV19 and TRBJ2-7, reads DGGITQSPKYLFRKEGQNVTLSCEQNLNHDAMYWYRQDPGQGLRLIYYSQIVNDFQKGDIAEGYSVSREKKESFPLTVTSAQKNPTAFYLCASSISGLAGGREQYFGPGTRLTVT.

CDR3 amino acids: CASSQRAGFTDTQYF. In DNA form, the CDR3 reads TGCGCCAGCAGCCAAAGGGCGGGATTTACAGATACGCAGTATTTT. The chain joins TRBV4-3 to TRBJ2-3, with a weak D call TRBD2 (6 bases). Trimming removed 2 bases at V and 3 bases at J, with 12 bases between. Per the germline V gene, CDR1 is LGHNA and CDR2 is YSLEER. This CDR3 has 15 amino acids.

This chain connects TRBV29-1 to TRBJ1-5; unclear D gene. The CDR3 is made up of 12 amino acids. V gave up 1 base and J gave up 9 bases, with 10 bases separating them. Germline-derived CDR1 and CDR2 are SQVTM and ANQGSEA. This chain's CDR3 is CSVEVPPWPQHF. The CDR3 DNA sequence: TGCAGCGTTGAAGTCCCCCCCTGGCCCCAGCATTTT.

This chain joins TRBV7-9 and TRBJ2-5; D ambiguous. TRBJ2-7 explains the end of the DNA better; the J call may be wrong. Germline CDR1 is SEHNR and CDR2 is FQNEAQ (reference sequence). This CDR3 is built from 11 residues. CDR3 sequence: CASRLNYEQYF. The CDR3 region has the DNA TGTGCCAGCAGGCTGAACTACGAGCAGTACTTC.

This clone was seen only a few times. The chain carries TRBV10-3 and TRBJ1-2; unclear D gene. There are 14 residues in the CDR3. V was shortened by 2 bases and J by 0 bases, with 7 bases between the two germline ends. CDR1 ENHRY and CDR2 SYGVKD come from the germline V gene. The CDR3 loop is CAISEEAANYGYTF. CDR3 coding DNA: TGTGCCATCAGTGAGGAGGCAGCTAACTATGGCTACACCTTC.

This clone appeared a single time. The DNA of the CDR3 is TGTGCCACCAGCAGAGGGGGGACAGGGGACAATGAGCAGTTCTTC. Its translation is CATSRGGTGDNEQFF. The V call is TRBV15, the J call TRBJ2-1; 10 bases are shared with TRBD1. The CDR3 contains 15 residues. V gave up 1 base and J gave up 5 bases; unmatched junction bases: 2. Germline V gene lookup returns CDR1 LNHNV and CDR2 YYDKDF (reference sequence).

The chain employs TRBV2 and TRBJ2-7; 7 nucleotides agree with TRBD2. V shed 3 bases, J shed 0 bases, and the junction held 5 bases outside the gene matches. The CDR3 extends over 15 amino acids. CDR1 is SNHLY and CDR2 is FYNNEI in the germline V gene. CDR3 in DNA: TGTGCCAGCAGTGATGGGCTAGCGGTCTCCTACGAGCAGTACTTC. It translates to CASSDGLAVSYEQYF.

This chain uses TRBV4-3 with TRBJ1-3; the match to TRBD1 covers 7 bases. CDR1 is LGHNA, CDR2 YSLEER, per germline. The CDR3 runs to 18 residues. The V and J ends lost 0 bases and 3 bases, in that order; junction bases with no gene match: 11. CDR3 in amino acids: CASSQEPVDRRFGNTIYF. DNA for the CDR3: TGCGCCAGCAGCCAAGAGCCCGTGGACAGGCGATTTGGAAACACCATATATTTT.

The V gene is TRBV15, the J gene TRBJ2-1; 9 bases align to TRBD2. CDR1 is LNHNV and CDR2 is YYDKDF in the germline V gene (reference sequence). CDR3 length: 15 amino acids. V was pared by 3 bases and J by 7 bases, with 7 bases of the junction left unmatched. The CDR3 bases are TGTGCCACCAGCAGCCTCGCGGGAGGGAGAAATGAGCAGTTCTTC. Its translation: CATSSLAGGRNEQFF.

The chain couples TRBV13 to TRBJ2-2; 9 bases are a match to TRBD2. The length of the CDR3 is 17 residues. The germline V gene has CDR1 PRHDT and CDR2 FYEKMQ (reference sequence). V lost 6 bases and J lost 0; bases outside the gene matches: 8. The CDR3 DNA is TGTGCCAGCAGACGTAGCGGGAGAAGATCGAACACCGGGGAGCTGTTTTTT. Its protein product is CASRRSGRRSNTGELFF.

This sequence joins TRBV5-1 and TRBJ1-3; 8 positions match TRBD1. This CDR3 comprises 15 residues. The junction had 6 bases not matched to a gene; V was cut back by 3 bases and J by 4 bases. Germline V gene sequence: CDR1 SGHRS, CDR2 YFSETQ. The CDR3 reads CASSSGQGVGNTIYF. In nucleotides, the CDR3 is TGCGCCAGCAGCTCAGGACAGGGCGTCGGAAACACCATATATTTT.

The chain is built from TRBV9 and TRBJ2-1; D might be TRBD2 (5 bases). CDR3 size: 15 residues. The germline V gene encodes CDR1 SGDLS and CDR2 YYNGEE. Trimming removed 0 bases at V and 3 bases at J, with 10 bases between. CDR3: CASSVGQEVYNEQFF. In DNA form, the CDR3 reads TGTGCCAGCAGCGTAGGCCAGGAGGTCTACAATGAGCAGTTCTTC.

Comment on this clone: Different DNA sequences within this sample yield the same CDR3. The CDR3, as DNA: TGTGCCATCAGTGAGTCAAGGGGCGAGCAGTACTTC. Translation gives CAISESRGEQYF. V usage is TRBV10-3 and J usage is TRBJ2-7, with TRBD1 as a possible D gene (5 bases). There are 12 residues in the CDR3. V was cut by 0 bases and J by 6 bases, with 6 bases left in between. Germline lookup yields CDR1 ENHRY and CDR2 SYGVKD.

This clone showed up just a few times. The chain combines TRBV15 with TRBJ2-7; TRBD2 agrees at 7 bases. Losses at the gene ends were 4 bases for V and 6 bases for J; bases not matched to a gene: 12. The CDR3 is 15 amino acids. Per the germline V gene, CDR1 is LNHNV and CDR2 is YYDKDF (reference sequence). The CDR3 region is CATSTSGIGPTEQYF. The DNA for the CDR3 is TGTGCCACCAGCACTAGCGGAATAGGCCCCACCGAGCAGTACTTC.

The rearrangement links TRBV27 to TRBJ2-1; the match to TRBD2 covers 14 bases. CDR1 MNHEY and CDR2 SMNVEV come from the germline V gene (reference sequence). J lost 8 bases, V lost 5 bases, and 5 bases had no gene match. The CDR3 length is 15 residues. As DNA, the CDR3 is TGTGCCAGCAGTACGGGACTAGCGGGAGATCATGAGCAGTTCTTC. Translation gives CASSTGLAGDHEQFF.